The 30 T cell receptor beta chains reported below all come from one sample, sequenced in a study of response to subunit inactivated influenza vaccine. TCRdb reanalysed the RT-PCR reads using MiXCR and keeps one entry per CDR3 protein. The repertoire holds 450,000 to 700,000 distinct CDR3 sequences, with around 15% as singletons. The sequenced sample was PBMCs from blood, obtained roughly 12 days after vaccination. The receptors come from a man in his fifties who received an inactivated influenza vaccine.

The chain uses TRBV5-5 and TRBJ2-5; 7 nucleotides align to TRBD2. V lost 1 base, J lost 1 base, and 4 bases stayed unmatched. The CDR3 is 15 amino acids. Germline CDR1 reads SGHKS; CDR2 reads YYEKEE (reference sequence). CDR3 in DNA: TGTGCCAGCAGCTTGTTACTAGCGTTCCAAGAGACCCAGTACTTC. Protein product: CASSLLLAFQETQYF.

There are a few counts of this clonotype. The rearrangement joins TRBV12-3 or TRBV12-4 to TRBJ2-4; tentative D call: TRBD2 (6 bases). V was trimmed by 0 bases and J by 3 bases, leaving 15 bases between them. The CDR3 loop spans 17 amino acids. The CDR3 DNA sequence: TGTGCCAGCAGTTTAGCTTCGGGCCCCGGGGGCAAAAACATTCAGTACTTC. The encoded protein is CASSLASGPGGKNIQYF.

This clonotype was seen a few times. V is TRBV2 and J is TRBJ2-2, with D perhaps assigned TRBD1 or TRBD2 (5 bases each). The CDR3 is made up of 16 amino acids. Trimming stripped 6 bases from V and 0 bases from J, with 14 bases between. Looked up from germline, CDR1 is SNHLY and CDR2 is FYNNEI. CDR3 bases: TGTGCCAGCAGGAACGAGGGGAGAACGAACACCGGGGAGCTGTTTTTT. It encodes CASRNEGRTNTGELFF. Using reference TRBV2 and TRBJ2-2 for the parts outside the CDR3, the full variable domain is EPEVTQTPSHQVTQMGQEVILRCVPISNHLYFYWYRQILGQKVEFLVSFYNNEISEKSEIFDDQFSVERPDGSNFTLKIRSTKLEDSAMYFCASRNEGRTNTGELFFGEGSRLTVL.

The V gene is TRBV7-9, the J gene TRBJ2-3; TRBD1 matches at 9 bases. CDR3 length: 14 amino acids. V was clipped by 3 bases and J by 6 bases; unmatched bases: 4. From germline, CDR1 is SEHNR and CDR2 FQNEAQ (reference sequence). CDR3 residues: CASSFGQGFDTQYF. DNA of the CDR3: TGTGCCAGCAGCTTTGGACAGGGGTTTGATACGCAGTATTTT.

This chain uses TRBV7-2 with TRBJ1-5, with D perhaps TRBD1 (5 bases). Trimming stripped 5 bases from V and 3 bases from J, with 14 bases between. CDR1 and CDR2 (germline): SGHTA, FQGNSA. This CDR3 has 15 residues. CDR3 sequence: CASSATGGINQPQHF. The CDR3 DNA sequence: TGTGCCAGCAGCGCAACAGGAGGCATCAATCAGCCCCAGCATTTT.

V is TRBV10-3 and J is TRBJ2-7, with D maybe TRBD2 (6 bases). Deletions cut 10 bases from V and 5 bases from J, with 18 bases between. The CDR3 totals 13 residues. Germline V CDR1 and CDR2: ENHRY, SYGVKD. The CDR3 loop is CATSPSGPNEQYF. The CDR3 nucleotides are TGTGCCACCAGCCCGAGCGGGCCTAACGAGCAGTACTTC.

This chain links TRBV20-1 with TRBJ2-5, with D possibly being TRBD1 or TRBD2 (5 bases each). CDR1 is DFQATT and CDR2 is SNEGSKA in the germline V gene (reference sequence). V lost 3 bases and J 1 base, leaving 15 bases between the germline ends. The CDR3 covers 15 residues. CDR3 DNA: TGCAGTGCTAGCGGCGTCCGGGACCCCCAAGAGACCCAGTACTTC. Translation gives CSASGVRDPQETQYF.

This clonotype was seen more than once but under ten times. V is TRBV7-8 and J is TRBJ2-3; D not certain. This CDR3 spans 12 amino acids. The germline CDR1 and CDR2 sequences are SGHVS and FQNEAQ. With 5 bases removed from V and 6 bases from J, the gap between germline ends came to 9 bases. Here the CDR3 DNA reads TGTGCCAGCAGCCCTAATCCTGATACGCAGTATTTT. It encodes CASSPNPDTQYF.

This clonotype has just a few counts. The V and J genes are TRBV5-1 and TRBJ2-3, with TRBD1 identical over 10 bases. The CDR3 length is 15 residues. V lost 4 bases, J lost 4 bases, and 6 bases stayed unmatched. Germline V lookup: CDR1 SGHRS, CDR2 YFSETQ. The CDR3 nucleotides are TGCGCCAGCAGCCGGAGACAGGGGGCCTCAGATACGCAGTATTTT. This encodes CASSRRQGASDTQYF.

The gene calls are TRBV12-3 or TRBV12-4 and TRBJ1-4, with D possibly being TRBD1 (6 bases). The CDR3 is made up of 14 amino acids. The germline V and J ends were trimmed by 3 bases and 11 bases, with 16 bases remaining between them. This chain's CDR3 is CASSFSGVVGKLFF. CDR3 bases: TGTGCCAGCAGTTTTTCAGGGGTAGTGGGGAAACTGTTTTTT.

This chain joins TRBV5-1 and TRBJ2-7; 9 nucleotides agree with TRBD2. Germline-derived CDR1 and CDR2 are SGHRS and YFSETQ. This CDR3 contains 13 residues. Trimming took 3 bases from V and 5 from J; bases not matched to a gene: 3. The DNA for the CDR3 is TGCGCCAGCAGCTCTAGACTAGCGGACGAGCAGTACTTC. This gives the protein CASSSRLADEQYF.

V gene TRBV30 combines with J gene TRBJ1-1, with TRBD1 matching 9 bases. The CDR3 extends over 16 amino acids. Trimming at V came to 0 bases and at J to 4 bases, leaving 9 bases not matched to a gene. CDR1 and CDR2 from the germline V gene are GTSNPN and SVGIG (reference sequence). The CDR3 coding sequence is TGTGCCTGGAGTGTACGGACAGGGGCTTTGGGCACTGAAGCTTTCTTT. Its translation is CAWSVRTGALGTEAFF.

This chain links TRBV6-1 with TRBJ1-1; D gene ambiguous. The germline V and J ends were trimmed by 2 bases and 2 bases, with 9 bases remaining between them. The CDR3 extends over 14 amino acids. Looked up from germline, CDR1 is MNHNS and CDR2 is SASEGT. This chain's CDR3 is CASSENSRNTEAFF. The CDR3 DNA sequence: TGTGCCAGCAGTGAAAATTCCCGAAACACTGAAGCTTTCTTT.

As DNA, the CDR3 is TGTGCCAGCAGTTTCCTTTTACGTCGCGGAGATACGCAGTATTTT. This sequence encodes CASSFLLRRGDTQYF. This sequence joins TRBV6-5 and TRBJ2-3; no clear D. The CDR3 is 15 residues long. Trimming pared 4 bases from V and 5 bases from J, leaving 16 bases between. CDR1 and CDR2 from the germline V gene are MNHEY and SVGAGI.

This clonotype has a count of ten or more. One end of the junction varies from germline; a read error may be responsible. This chain uses TRBV5-1 with TRBJ2-5; maybe TRBD2 (5 bases). CDR1 SGHRS and CDR2 YFSETQ come from the germline V gene. This CDR3 is 13 amino acids long. CDR3 region: CASSFRGQETQYF. As DNA, the CDR3 is TGTGCCAGCAGCTTCCGGGGCCAAGAGACCCAGTACTTC.

In this sample, this clonotype turned up a few times. The rearrangement links TRBV6-1 to TRBJ1-5; D is perhaps TRBD1 (6 bases). The CDR3 length is 13 residues. Germline lookup yields CDR1 MNHNS and CDR2 SASEGT. V lost 4 bases to trimming and J lost 8 bases, with 12 bases between them. The CDR3 nucleotides are TGTGCCAGCAGTGTTCAAGACAGGAAGCCCCAGCATTTT. This sequence encodes CASSVQDRKPQHF.

The table lists this clonotype with a few counts. This chain joins TRBV5-8 and TRBJ2-5, with D unresolved. The CDR3 totals 14 residues. Germline lookup yields CDR1 SGHTS and CDR2 YDEGEE. Trimming took off 4 bases at V and 0 bases at J, with 10 bases between the two ends. The CDR3: CASSAGPYQETQYF. The CDR3 DNA sequence: TGTGCCAGCAGCGCTGGCCCTTACCAAGAGACCCAGTACTTC.

This chain uses TRBV29-1 with TRBJ2-1; TRBD2 is a possible D gene (5 bases). In germline, CDR1 is SQVTM, CDR2 ANQGSEA. Between the trimmed V and J ends, which lost 1 base and 3 bases, there was a span of 7 bases. The CDR3 contains 13 residues. In nucleotides, the CDR3 is TGCAGCGTTGAAGCGGGAAACTACAATGAGCAGTTCTTC. Its protein product is CSVEAGNYNEQFF.

This clonotype was recorded many times. J is TRBJ2-1 and V is TRBV5-1, with D perhaps TRBD2 (5 bases). Trimming took off 4 bases at V and 3 bases at J, with 8 bases between the two ends. The germline gives CDR1 SGHRS, CDR2 YFSETQ. The CDR3 is 13 residues long. The CDR3 protein is CASSADYYNEQFF. The CDR3 DNA reads TGCGCCAGCAGCGCTGACTACTACAATGAGCAGTTCTTC.

V and J are TRBV10-3 and TRBJ2-5; TRBD2 matches 8 bases. With 6 bases clipped from V and 1 base from J, the junction kept 1 base outside the gene matches. Germline loops: CDR1 ENHRY, CDR2 SYGVKD. The CDR3 has 13 amino acids. The CDR3 here is CAIRGLAQETQYF. CDR3 DNA sequence: TGTGCCATCAGAGGACTAGCCCAAGAGACCCAGTACTTC.

This chain connects TRBV7-9 to TRBJ1-2, with 7 bases lining up with TRBD1. The CDR3 loop spans 15 amino acids. Germline CDR1 is SEHNR and CDR2 is FQNEAQ (reference sequence). Unmatched junction bases numbered 6, after V lost 1 base and J lost 4 bases. Here the CDR3 DNA reads TGTGCCAGCAGCTTAGTACCGCAGGGGGGCTATGGCTACACCTTC. It codes for CASSLVPQGGYGYTF.

This clonotype was found a few times. A much larger clone differs by one base, so this may be a read error. V is TRBV7-2 and J is TRBJ2-7, with TRBD1 matching 8 bases. The CDR3 sequence is 14 residues long. V was pared by 4 bases and J by 2 bases, with 4 bases of the junction left unmatched. Germline CDR1 is SGHTA and CDR2 is FQGNSA. The CDR3 protein is CASSSWTGPYEQYF. CDR3 nucleotide sequence: TGTGCCAGCAGCTCCTGGACAGGGCCCTACGAGCAGTACTTC.

The V and J genes are TRBV20-1 and TRBJ2-3; TRBD1 matches 7 bases. The CDR3 spans 15 residues. The V segment lost 2 bases and the J segment 3 bases; nucleotides outside the gene matches: 8. Germline loops: CDR1 DFQATT, CDR2 SNEGSKA (reference sequence). The CDR3 spells CSARIQGGGTDTQYF. CDR3 nucleotides: TGCAGTGCTAGAATACAAGGGGGCGGAACAGATACGCAGTATTTT.

V gene TRBV9 combines with J gene TRBJ1-3, with a possible D match to TRBD1 (6 bases). Trimming shortened V by 3 bases and J by 8 bases, and 15 bases separated the two germline ends. The CDR3 extends over 14 amino acids. Germline values: CDR1 SGDLS, CDR2 YYNGEE. CDR3: CASSGGGFADTIYF. CDR3 sequence (DNA): TGTGCCAGCAGCGGAGGGGGTTTCGCGGACACCATATATTTT.

The chain recombines TRBV7-2 with TRBJ2-7, with D maybe TRBD2 (6 bases). Trimming removed 4 bases from V and 3 bases from J, with 13 bases in between. Germline loops: CDR1 SGHTA, CDR2 FQGNSA. CDR3 size: 14 residues. The CDR3 loop reads CASSSQAGVYEQYF. The CDR3 DNA reads TGTGCCAGCAGCTCCCAAGCGGGTGTCTACGAGCAGTACTTC.

In its sample, this clonotype was seen a few times. The chain uses TRBV7-9 and TRBJ2-5; D is unclear. Germline lookup yields CDR1 SEHNR and CDR2 FQNEAQ (reference sequence). The CDR3 sequence is 12 residues long. The germline V and J ends were trimmed by 3 bases and 5 bases, with 7 bases remaining between them. The DNA for the CDR3 is TGTGCCAGCAGCTTCTCCGGGGAGACCCAGTACTTC. It encodes CASSFSGETQYF.

This clonotype was detected many times. The V gene is TRBV7-9, the J gene TRBJ2-1; D ambiguous. V lost 4 bases and J 3 bases, leaving 16 bases between the germline ends. CDR1 is SEHNR and CDR2 is FQNEAQ in the germline V gene (reference sequence). The CDR3 is 16 residues long. In DNA form, the CDR3 reads TGTGCCAGCAGCTCCGCGGAGCGATATGGCTACAATGAGCAGTTCTTC. Residues: CASSSAERYGYNEQFF.

The rearrangement links TRBV20-1 to TRBJ1-4; 9 positions match TRBD1. CDR3 size: 14 residues. Germline V gene data show CDR1 as DFQATT and CDR2 as SNEGSKA (reference sequence). V shed 6 bases, J shed 9 bases, and the junction held 11 bases outside the gene matches. The DNA of the CDR3 is TGCAGTGCACCCGAACAGGGGGCCGGGAAAAAACTGTTTTTT. It translates to CSAPEQGAGKKLFF.

The chain links TRBV18 to TRBJ2-4; TRBD2 matches at 7 bases. The ends lost 6 bases at V and 0 bases at J; junction bases unmatched: 8. This CDR3 contains 16 residues. The germline CDR1 and CDR2 sequences are KGHSH and LQKENI. The CDR3 bases are TGTGCCAGCTCCCTATCTAGCGGCCTAGCCAAAAACATTCAGTACTTC. Encoded protein: CASSLSSGLAKNIQYF.

This chain joins TRBV11-2 and TRBJ2-1; D perhaps matches TRBD1 (6 bases). Germline lookup yields CDR1 SGHAT and CDR2 FQNNGV. The CDR3 has 15 residues. V lost 4 bases and J lost 5, with 15 bases in between. DNA of the CDR3: TGTGCCAGCAGCTCGGCGAGGGGGACCCACAATGAGCAGTTCTTC. It codes for CASSSARGTHNEQFF.